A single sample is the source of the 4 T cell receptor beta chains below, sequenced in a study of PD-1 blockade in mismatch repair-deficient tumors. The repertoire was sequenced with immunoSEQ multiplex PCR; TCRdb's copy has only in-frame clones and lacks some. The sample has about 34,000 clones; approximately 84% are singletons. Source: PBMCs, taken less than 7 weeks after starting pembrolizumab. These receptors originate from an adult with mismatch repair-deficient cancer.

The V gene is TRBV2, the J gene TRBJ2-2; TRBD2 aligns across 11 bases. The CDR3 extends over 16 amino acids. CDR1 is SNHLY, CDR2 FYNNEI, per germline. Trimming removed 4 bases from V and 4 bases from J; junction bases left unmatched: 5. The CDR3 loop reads CASSGLAGLVTGELFF. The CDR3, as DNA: TGTGCCAGCAGTGGACTAGCGGGATTGGTCACCGGGGAGCTGTTTTTT.

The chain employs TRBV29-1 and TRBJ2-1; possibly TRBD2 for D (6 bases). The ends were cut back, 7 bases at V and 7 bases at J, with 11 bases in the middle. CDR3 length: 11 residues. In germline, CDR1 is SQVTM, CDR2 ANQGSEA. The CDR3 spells CSAVRDNEQFF. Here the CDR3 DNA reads TGCAGCGCCGTGCGGGATAATGAGCAGTTCTTC.

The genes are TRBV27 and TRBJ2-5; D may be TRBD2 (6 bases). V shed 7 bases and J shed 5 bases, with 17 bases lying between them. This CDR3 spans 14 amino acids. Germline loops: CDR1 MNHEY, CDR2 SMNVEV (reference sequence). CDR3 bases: TGTGCCAGCAAAAAGGGGAGGCTAGCCGAGACCCAGTACTTC. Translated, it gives CASKKGRLAETQYF.

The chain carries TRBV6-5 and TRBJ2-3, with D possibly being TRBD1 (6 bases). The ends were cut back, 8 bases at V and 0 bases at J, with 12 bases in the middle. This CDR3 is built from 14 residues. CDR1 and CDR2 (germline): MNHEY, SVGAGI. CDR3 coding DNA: TGTGCCAGCGAAAAAACAGGGAGCACAGATACGCAGTATTTT. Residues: CASEKTGSTDTQYF.